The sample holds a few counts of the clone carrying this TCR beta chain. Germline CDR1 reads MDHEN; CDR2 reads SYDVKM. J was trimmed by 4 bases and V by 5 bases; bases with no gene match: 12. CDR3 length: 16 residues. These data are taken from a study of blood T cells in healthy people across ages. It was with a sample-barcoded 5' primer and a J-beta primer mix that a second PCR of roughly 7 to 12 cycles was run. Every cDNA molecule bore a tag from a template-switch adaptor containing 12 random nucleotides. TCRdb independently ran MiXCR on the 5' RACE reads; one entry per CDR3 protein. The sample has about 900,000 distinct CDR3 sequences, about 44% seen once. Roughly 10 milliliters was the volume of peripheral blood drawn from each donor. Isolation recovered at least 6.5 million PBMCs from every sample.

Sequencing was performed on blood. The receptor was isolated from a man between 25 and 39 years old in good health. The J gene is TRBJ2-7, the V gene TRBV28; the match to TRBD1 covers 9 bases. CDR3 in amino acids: CASSPPGQGVLYEQYF. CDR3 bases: TGTGCCAGCAGTCCACCGGGACAGGGTGTCTTGTACGAGCAGTACTTC.